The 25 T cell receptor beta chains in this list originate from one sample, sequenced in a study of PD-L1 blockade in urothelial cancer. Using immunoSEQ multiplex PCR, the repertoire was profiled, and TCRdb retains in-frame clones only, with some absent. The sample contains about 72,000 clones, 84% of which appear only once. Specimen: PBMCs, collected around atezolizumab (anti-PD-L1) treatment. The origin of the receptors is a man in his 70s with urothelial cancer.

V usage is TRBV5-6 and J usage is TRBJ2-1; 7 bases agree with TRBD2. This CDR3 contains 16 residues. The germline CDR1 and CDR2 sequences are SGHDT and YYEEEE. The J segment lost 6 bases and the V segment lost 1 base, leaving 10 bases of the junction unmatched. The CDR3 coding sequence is TGTGCCAGCAGCTTGAGGGCTAGCGGCGTCGGCAATGAGCAGTTCTTC. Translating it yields CASSLRASGVGNEQFF.

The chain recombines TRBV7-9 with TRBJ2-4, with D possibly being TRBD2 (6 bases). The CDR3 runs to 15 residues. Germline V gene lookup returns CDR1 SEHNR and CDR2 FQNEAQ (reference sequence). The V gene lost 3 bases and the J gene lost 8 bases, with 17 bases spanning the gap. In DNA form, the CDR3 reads TGTGCCAGCAGCTTGTTCGGAGGGAGTGAGGACATTCAGTACTTC. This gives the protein CASSLFGGSEDIQYF.

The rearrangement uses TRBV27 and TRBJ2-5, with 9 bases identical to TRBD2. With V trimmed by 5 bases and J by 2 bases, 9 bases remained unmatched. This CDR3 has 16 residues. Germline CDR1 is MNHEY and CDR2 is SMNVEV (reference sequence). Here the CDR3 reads CASSPRLAEKQETQYF. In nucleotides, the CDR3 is TGTGCCAGCAGTCCCCGACTAGCGGAGAAGCAAGAGACCCAGTACTTC.

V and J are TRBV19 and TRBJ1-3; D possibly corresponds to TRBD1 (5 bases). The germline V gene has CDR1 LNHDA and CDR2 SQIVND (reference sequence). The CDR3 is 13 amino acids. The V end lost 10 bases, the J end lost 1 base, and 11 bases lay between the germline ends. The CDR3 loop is CATATGSGNTIYF. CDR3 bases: TGTGCCACTGCTACAGGATCTGGAAACACCATATATTTT.

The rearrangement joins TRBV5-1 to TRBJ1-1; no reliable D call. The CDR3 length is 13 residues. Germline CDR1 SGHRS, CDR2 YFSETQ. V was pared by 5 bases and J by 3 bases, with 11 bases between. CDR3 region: CASRRGIDTEAFF. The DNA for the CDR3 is TGCGCCAGCAGGCGGGGAATCGACACTGAAGCTTTCTTT.

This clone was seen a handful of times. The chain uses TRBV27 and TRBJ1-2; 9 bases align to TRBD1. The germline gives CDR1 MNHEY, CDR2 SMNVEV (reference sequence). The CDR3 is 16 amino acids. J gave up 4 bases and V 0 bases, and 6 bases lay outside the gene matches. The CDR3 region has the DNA TGTGCCAGCAGTTTATCACAGGGGGCGATGGGCTATGGCTACACCTTC. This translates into CASSLSQGAMGYGYTF.

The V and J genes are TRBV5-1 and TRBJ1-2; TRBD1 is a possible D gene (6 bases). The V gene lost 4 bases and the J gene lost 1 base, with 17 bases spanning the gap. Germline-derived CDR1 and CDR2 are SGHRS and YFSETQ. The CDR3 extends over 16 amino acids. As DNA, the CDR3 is TGCGCCAGCAGCGGGGGCTACACAGGGAATAACTATGGCTACACCTTC. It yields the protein CASSGGYTGNNYGYTF.

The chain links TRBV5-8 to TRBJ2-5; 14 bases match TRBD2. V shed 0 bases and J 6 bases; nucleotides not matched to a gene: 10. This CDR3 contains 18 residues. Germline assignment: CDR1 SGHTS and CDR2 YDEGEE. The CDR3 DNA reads TGTGCCAGCAGCTTGGGACTAGCGGGAGGGCCGTTCTTGAAGACCCAGTACTTC. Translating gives CASSLGLAGGPFLKTQYF.

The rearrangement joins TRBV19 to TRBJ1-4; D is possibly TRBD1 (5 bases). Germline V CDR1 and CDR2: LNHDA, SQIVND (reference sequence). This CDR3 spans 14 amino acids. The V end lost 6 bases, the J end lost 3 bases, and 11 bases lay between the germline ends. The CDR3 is CASSHGGANEKLFF. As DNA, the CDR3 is TGTGCCAGTAGCCATGGGGGGGCTAATGAAAAACTGTTTTTT.

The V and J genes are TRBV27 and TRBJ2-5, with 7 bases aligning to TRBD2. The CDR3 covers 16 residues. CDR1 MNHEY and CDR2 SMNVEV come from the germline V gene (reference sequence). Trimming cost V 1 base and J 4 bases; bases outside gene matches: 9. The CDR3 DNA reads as TGTGCCAGCAGTTTATGGAGCGGGGCTACTCTAGAGACCCAGTACTTC. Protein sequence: CASSLWSGATLETQYF.

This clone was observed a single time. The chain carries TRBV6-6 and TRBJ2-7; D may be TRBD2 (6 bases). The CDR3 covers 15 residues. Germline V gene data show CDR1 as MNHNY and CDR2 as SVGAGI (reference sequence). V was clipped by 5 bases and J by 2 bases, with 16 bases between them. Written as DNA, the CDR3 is TGTGCCAGCAGTCCCTTTGGGCGGGACCCCTACGAGCAGTACTTC. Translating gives CASSPFGRDPYEQYF.

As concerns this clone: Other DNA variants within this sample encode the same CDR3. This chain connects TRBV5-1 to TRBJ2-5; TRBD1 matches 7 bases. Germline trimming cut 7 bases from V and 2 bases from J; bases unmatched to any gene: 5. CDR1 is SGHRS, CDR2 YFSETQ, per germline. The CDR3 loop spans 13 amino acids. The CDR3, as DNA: TGCGCCAGCTCCCCGACAGGGCAAGAGACCCAGTACTTC. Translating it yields CASSPTGQETQYF.

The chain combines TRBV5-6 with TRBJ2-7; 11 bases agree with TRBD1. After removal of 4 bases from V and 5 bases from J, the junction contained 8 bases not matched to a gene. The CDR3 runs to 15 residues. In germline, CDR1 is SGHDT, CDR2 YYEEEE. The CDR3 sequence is CASSPPDRGPNEQYF. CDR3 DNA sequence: TGTGCCAGCAGCCCACCGGACAGGGGGCCTAACGAGCAGTACTTC.

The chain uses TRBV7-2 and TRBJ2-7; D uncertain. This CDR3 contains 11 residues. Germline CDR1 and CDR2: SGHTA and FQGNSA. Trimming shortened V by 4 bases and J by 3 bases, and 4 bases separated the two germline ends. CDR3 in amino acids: CASSSFYEQYF. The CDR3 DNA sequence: TGTGCCAGCAGCTCCTTCTACGAGCAGTACTTC.

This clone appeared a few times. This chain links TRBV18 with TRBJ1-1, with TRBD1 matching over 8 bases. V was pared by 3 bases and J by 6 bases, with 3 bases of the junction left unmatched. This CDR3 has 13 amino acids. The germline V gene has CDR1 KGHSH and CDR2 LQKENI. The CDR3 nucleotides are TGTGCCAGCTCACCGGGACAGGCGCCTGAAGCTTTCTTT. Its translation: CASSPGQAPEAFF.

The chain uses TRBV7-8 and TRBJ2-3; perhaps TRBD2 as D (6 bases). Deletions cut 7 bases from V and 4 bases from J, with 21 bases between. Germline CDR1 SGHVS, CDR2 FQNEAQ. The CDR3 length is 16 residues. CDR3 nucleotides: TGTGCCAGCACCCCTAGCGCCGCCGGGAAGGCAGATACGCAGTATTTT. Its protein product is CASTPSAAGKADTQYF.

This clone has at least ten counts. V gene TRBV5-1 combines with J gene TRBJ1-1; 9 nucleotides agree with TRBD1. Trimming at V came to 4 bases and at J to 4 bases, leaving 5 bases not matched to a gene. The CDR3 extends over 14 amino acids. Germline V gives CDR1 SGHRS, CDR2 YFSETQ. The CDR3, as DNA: TGCGCCAGCAGCCCGGGACAGGGCGGCACTGAAGCTTTCTTT. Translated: CASSPGQGGTEAFF. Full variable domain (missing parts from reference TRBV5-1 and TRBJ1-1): KAGVTQTPRYLIKTRGQQVTLSCSPISGHRSVSWYQQTPGQGLQFLFEYFSETQRNKGNFPGRFSGRQFSNSRSEMNVSTLELGDSALYLCASSPGQGGTEAFFGQGTRLTVV.

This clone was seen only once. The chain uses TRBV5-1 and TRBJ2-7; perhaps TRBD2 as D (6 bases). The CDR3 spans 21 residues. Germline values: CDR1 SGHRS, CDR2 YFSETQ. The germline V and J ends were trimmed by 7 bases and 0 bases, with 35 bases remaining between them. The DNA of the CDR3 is TGCGCCAGCGCCCGATCCCTTGGTCTGGTACGGGGGAGAGCAACCTCCTACGAGCAGTACTTC. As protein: CASARSLGLVRGRATSYEQYF.

CDR3 nucleotide sequence: TGTGCCAGCTCCCCTTGGGGGAGGGATCAGCCCCAGCATTTT. Translated, it gives CASSPWGRDQPQHF. The V call is TRBV27, the J call TRBJ1-5; possible D gene TRBD1, 5 bases. CDR1 is MNHEY and CDR2 is SMNVEV in the germline V gene (reference sequence). The CDR3 consists of 14 residues. V was clipped by 8 bases and J by 5 bases, with 16 bases between them.

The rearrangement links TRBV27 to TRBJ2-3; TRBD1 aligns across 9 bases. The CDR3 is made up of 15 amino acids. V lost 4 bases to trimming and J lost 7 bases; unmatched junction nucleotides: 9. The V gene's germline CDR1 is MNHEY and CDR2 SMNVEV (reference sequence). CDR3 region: CASSSAGTGWNTQYF. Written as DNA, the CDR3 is TGTGCCAGCAGTTCAGCCGGGACAGGGTGGAATACGCAGTATTTT.

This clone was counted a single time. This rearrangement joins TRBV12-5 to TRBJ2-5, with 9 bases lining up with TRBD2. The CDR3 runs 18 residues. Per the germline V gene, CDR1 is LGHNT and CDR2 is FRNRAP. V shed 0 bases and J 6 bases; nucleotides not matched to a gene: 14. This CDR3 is CASGLVGWREGLLKTQYF. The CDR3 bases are TGTGCTAGTGGTTTGGTAGGGTGGCGGGAGGGCCTTCTTAAGACCCAGTACTTC.

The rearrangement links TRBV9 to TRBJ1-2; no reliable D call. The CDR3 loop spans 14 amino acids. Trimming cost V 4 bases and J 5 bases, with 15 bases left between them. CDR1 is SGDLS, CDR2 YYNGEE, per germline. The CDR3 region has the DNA TGTGCCAGCAGCCCCTCAACCCCGGGGTATGGCTACACCTTC. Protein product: CASSPSTPGYGYTF. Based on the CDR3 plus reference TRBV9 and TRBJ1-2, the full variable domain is DSGVTQTPKHLITATGQRVTLRCSPRSGDLSVYWYQQSLDQGLQFLIQYYNGEERAKGNILERFSAQQFPDLHSELNLSSLELGDSALYFCASSPSTPGYGYTFGSGTRLTVV.

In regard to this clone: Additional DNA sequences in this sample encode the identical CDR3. The DNA for the CDR3 is TGTGCCACCAGCAGGCTAGTGGGGGCTGGGAATCAGCCCCAGCATTTT. Protein: CATSRLVGAGNQPQHF. The chain joins TRBV15 to TRBJ1-5, with D possibly matching TRBD1 (6 bases). The V gene lost 3 bases and the J gene lost 4 bases, with 16 bases spanning the gap. From germline, CDR1 is LNHNV and CDR2 YYDKDF (reference sequence). This CDR3 has 16 residues.

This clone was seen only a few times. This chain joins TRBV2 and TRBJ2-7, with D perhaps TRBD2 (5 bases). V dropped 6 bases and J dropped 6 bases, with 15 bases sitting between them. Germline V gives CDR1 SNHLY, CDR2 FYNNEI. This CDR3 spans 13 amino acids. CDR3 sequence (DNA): TGTGCCAGCAGCCCCCTACCCGGGATCGAGCAGTACTTC. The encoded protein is CASSPLPGIEQYF.

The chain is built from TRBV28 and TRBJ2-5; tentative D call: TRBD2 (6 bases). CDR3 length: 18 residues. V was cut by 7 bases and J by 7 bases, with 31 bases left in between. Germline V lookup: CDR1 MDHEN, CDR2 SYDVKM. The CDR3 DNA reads TGTGCCAGCACCTTACGGACGGGGACCACGAGGAGGGTGGGGACCCAGTACTTC. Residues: CASTLRTGTTRRVGTQYF.